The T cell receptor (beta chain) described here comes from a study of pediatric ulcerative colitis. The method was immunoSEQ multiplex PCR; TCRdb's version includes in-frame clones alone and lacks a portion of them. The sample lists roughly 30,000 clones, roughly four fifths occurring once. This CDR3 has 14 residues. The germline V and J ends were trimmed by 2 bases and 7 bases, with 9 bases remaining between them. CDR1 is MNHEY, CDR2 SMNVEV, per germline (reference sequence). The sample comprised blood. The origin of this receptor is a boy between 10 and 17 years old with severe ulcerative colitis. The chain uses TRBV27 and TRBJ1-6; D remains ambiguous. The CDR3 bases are TGTGCCAGCAGTTTAGGGCAGAAAAATTCACCCCTCCACTTT. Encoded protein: CASSLGQKNSPLHF.